These T cell receptor beta chains were read from a single sample in a study of metastatic and nonmetastatic thyroid tumors. From the PCR reads, TCRdb re-called clones with MiXCR. Of 20,000 or so clones listed, just over 14% are singletons. The sequenced sample was tumor tissue. The source of these receptors is a female donor with papillary thyroid cancer or a benign thyroid nodule (not recorded which). Some clones in this sample may be carry-over from other donors' samples. Each CDR3 is given with its conserved first and last residue. The D gene is left open where the match is weak. Only some rows state a clone size, as once, few, many or a class for expanded clones.

>many|TRBJ2-2|14|TRBV19|TRBD1
TGTGCCAGTATGGGGACAGGGGGAACCGGGGAGCTGTTTTTT
CASMGTGGTGELFF
>-|TRBJ2-7|16|TRBV6-1|TRBD1
TGTGCCAGCAGATCCGGGACAGCCCAAGGGTCCTACTATCAGTACTTC
CASRSGTAQGSYYQYF
>many|TRBJ2-5|14|TRBV5-1|TRBD2
TGCGCCAGCAGTCGGACTAGCGGGGAAGAGACCCAGTACTTC
CASSRTSGEETQYF
>few|TRBJ2-1|14|TRBV27|-
TGTGCCATCATTACGTTTTCTAAACACAATGAGCAGTTCTTC
CAIITFSKHNEQFF
>once|TRBJ1-5|15|TRBV20-1|-
TGCAGTGCTAGGGCTCTGGTAAATAGCAATCAGCCCCAGCATTTT
CSARALVNSNQPQHF
>many|TRBJ2-3|14|TRBV18|-
TGTGCCAGCTCACCAGGACACCTCACAGATACGCAGTATTTT
CASSPGHLTDTQYF
>-|TRBJ1-1|11|TRBV7-9|-
TGTGCCAGCAGTAGGGGCGACGAAGCTTTCTTT
CASSRGDEAFF
>many|TRBJ1-1|17|TRBV10-3|TRBD1
TGTGCCATCAGTGAGTCGACAGGGGGGGGAGGGAACACTGAAGCTTTCTTT
CAISESTGGGGNTEAFF
>many|TRBJ2-7|11|TRBV18|TRBD1
TGTGCCAGCTCATCAAGGGACAGGCAGTACTTC
CASSSRDRQYF
>medium-sized|TRBJ2-7|15|TRBV3-1|-
TGTGCCAGCAGCTCCGGGACCTCCGGAATGAGTGAGCAGTACTTC
CASSSGTSGMSEQYF
>medium-sized|TRBJ2-2|16|TRBV11-3|-
TGTGCCAGCAGCTTAGATGGAGCTAGCAGACCCGGGGAGCTGTTTTTT
CASSLDGASRPGELFF
>once|TRBJ2-1|14|TRBV5-1|-
TGCGCCAGCAGCTTACTAGGGCCTTCCAATGAGCAGTTCTTC
CASSLLGPSNEQFF
>many|TRBJ2-5|16|TRBV7-3|-
TGTGCCAGCAGCTTAACGGGACCAGGGTACCGAGAGACCCAGTACTTC
CASSLTGPGYRETQYF
>many|TRBJ2-1|14|TRBV5-6|-
TGTGCCAGCAGCCACGGACTTACCTACAATGAGCAGTTCTTC
CASSHGLTYNEQFF
>once|TRBJ2-1|16|TRBV18|TRBD2
TGTGCCAGCTCACCTACTAGCGGGGGGGCTGGGAATGAGCAGTTCTTC
CASSPTSGGAGNEQFF
>many|TRBJ2-5|13|TRBV18|-
TGTGCCAGCTCACCCGGACCGGACGGGACCCAGTACTTC
CASSPGPDGTQYF
>-|TRBJ2-7|12|TRBV6-2/TRBV6-3|-
TGTGCCAGCAGTTACGGGGTTTACGAGCAGTACTTC
CASSYGVYEQYF
>many|TRBJ1-2|16|TRBV19|-
TGTGCCAGTAGTATCAATTGGGGGACGACTAACTATGGCTACACCTTC
CASSINWGTTNYGYTF
>-|TRBJ1-2|14|TRBV30|-
TGTGCCTGGAGTTCCGGGACCGGGACGAGTGGCTACACCTTC
CAWSSGTGTSGYTF
>many|TRBJ2-2|15|TRBV3-1|TRBD1
TGTGCCAGCAGCGCCGGGACAGGGACCACCGGGGAGCTGTTTTTT
CASSAGTGTTGELFF
>-|TRBJ2-2|16|TRBV6-1|-
TGTGCCAGCAGTTTCGCGGCCAGGTGGACCACCGTGGAGCTTTTTTTT
CASSFAARWTTVELFF
>-|TRBJ2-7|15|TRBV6-1|TRBD1
TGTGCCAGCAGTGAACAAGGACAGGGGTTTGAAGAGCAGTACTTC
CASSEQGQGFEEQYF
>-|TRBJ2-3|13|TRBV2|-
TGTGCCAACCGCGGGACAGTAACAGATACGCAGTATTTT
CANRGTVTDTQYF
>many|TRBJ1-1|13|TRBV19|-
TGTGCCAGTAGTGCCCAGGGGAACACTGAAGCTTTCTTT
CASSAQGNTEAFF
>few|TRBJ1-6|13|TRBV6-5|-
TGTGCCAGCAGTTACCAGGGGTCGTCACCCCTCCACTTT
CASSYQGSSPLHF
>many|TRBJ2-2|16|TRBV11-1|TRBD2
TGTGCCAGCAGCTCATGGGGACTAGCGGGCACCGGGGAGCTGTTTTTT
CASSSWGLAGTGELFF
>many|TRBJ2-2|16|TRBV3-1|-
TGTGCCAGCAGCGTCCCAGGGGGGCTGAGCACCGGGGAGCTGTTTTTT
CASSVPGGLSTGELFF
>many|TRBJ2-2|13|TRBV10-1|-
TGCGCCAGCAGTGACGCTGGAACCGGGGAGCTGTTTTTT
CASSDAGTGELFF
>medium-sized|TRBJ2-7|12|TRBV12-3/TRBV12-4|TRBD2
TGTGCCACCAGCGGGAGTTCCGGCGAGCAGTACTTC
CATSGSSGEQYF
>-|TRBJ2-2|13|TRBV30|-
TGTGCCTGTATTGTACGTCGGTCCGGTGAGCTGTTTTTT
CACIVRRSGELFF
>many|TRBJ1-2|15|TRBV24-1|-
TGTGCCACCAGTGACGCGGACGGGGCCCCGAGGGGCTACACCTTC
CATSDADGAPRGYTF
>many|TRBJ2-1|15|TRBV9|-
TGTGCCAGCAGCGTTGAACAGGACTCCTACAATGAGCAGTTCTTC
CASSVEQDSYNEQFF
>medium-sized|TRBJ1-2|13|TRBV6-5|-
TGTGCCAGCAGTTACCAGGGGAGGAATGGCTACACCTTC
CASSYQGRNGYTF
>medium-sized|TRBJ2-3|18|TRBV12-3/TRBV12-4|TRBD2
TGTGCCAGCAGTTTAGCGCTGGGTACAGCGGGAGGCACAGATACGCAGTATTTT
CASSLALGTAGGTDTQYF
>many|TRBJ2-1|13|TRBV6-1|-
TGTGCCAGCAGTTGGACTCCATGGAATGAGCAGTTCTTC
CASSWTPWNEQFF
>many|TRBJ2-7|12|TRBV10-2|-
TGCGCCAGCAGGGAGAGTCTCTACGAGCAGTACTTC
CASRESLYEQYF
>many|TRBJ1-4|15|TRBV20-1|TRBD1
TGCAGTGCTAGAGATAGGGGACAGGGGAATGAAAAACTGTTTTTT
CSARDRGQGNEKLFF
>many|TRBJ1-5|16|TRBV6-1|TRBD1
TGTGCCAGCAGATCCACGACAGGGGCTTTCAATCAGCCCCAGCATTTT
CASRSTTGAFNQPQHF
>many|TRBJ1-4|14|TRBV6-1|TRBD1
TGTGCCAGCAGGAACAGGGGGGCTAATGAAAAACTGTTTTTT
CASRNRGANEKLFF
>many|TRBJ1-3|15|TRBV20-1|TRBD1
TGCAGTGCTAGTCCGCCAGGGGGAGCTGGAAACACCATATATTTT
CSASPPGGAGNTIYF
>-|TRBJ2-7|16|TRBV3-1|-
TGTGCCAGCAGCCAAGACGGGAGCTGGCTTACCTACGACCAGTACTTC
CASSQDGSWLTYDQYF
>-|TRBJ2-5|16|TRBV18|-
TGTGCCAGCTCACGGATAATCGGGTGGGCCCGAGAGACCCAGTACTTC
CASSRIIGWARETQYF
>many|TRBJ1-4|13|TRBV7-3|-
TGTGCCAGCAGCTTTGGGCCTGGGGAAAAACTGTTTTTT
CASSFGPGEKLFF
>many|TRBJ2-1|14|TRBV27|-
TGTGCCAGCAGTACGTTTTCTAAACACAATGAGCAGTTCTTC
CASSTFSKHNEQFF
>many|TRBJ2-1|17|TRBV7-4|TRBD2
TGTGCCAGCAGCTTCCCCGGGCTAGCGGGAGGGCCCAATGAGCAGTTCTTC
CASSFPGLAGGPNEQFF
>many|TRBJ2-3|15|TRBV20-1|TRBD2
TGCAGTGCTAGAGCGGGGCGGGAGGCAACAGATACGCAGTATTTT
CSARAGREATDTQYF
>many|TRBJ2-2|16|TRBV20-1|TRBD2
TGCAGTGCCCCTACTCCGGGACTAGGGGCCGCCGGGGAGCTGTTTTTT
CSAPTPGLGAAGELFF
>many|TRBJ2-7|16|TRBV5-5|TRBD2
TGTGCCAGCAGCTTGGAGGGTAGCGGGAGTGCCTACGAGCAGTACTTC
CASSLEGSGSAYEQYF
>few|TRBJ2-7|16|TRBV6-5|-
TGTGCCAGCAGATATAGCACCGGGACTTCCCATCCGGAGCAGTACTTC
CASRYSTGTSHPEQYF
>-|TRBJ2-7|16|TRBV7-8|-
TGTGCCAGCAGCCCAGAGGGGGACATGGCCACACTGGGGCAGTACTTC
CASSPEGDMATLGQYF
>few|TRBJ2-2|17|TRBV6-4|TRBD1
TGTGCCAGCAGTGATACGTCCGGTACAGGGGAGACCGTGGAGCTGTTTTTT
CASSDTSGTGETVELFF
>-|TRBJ2-2|16|TRBV5-1|TRBD2
TGCGCCAGCAGCCTGTCAGCGGGACCCAACACCGGGGAGCTGTTTTTT
CASSLSAGPNTGELFF
>-|TRBJ2-1|14|TRBV3-1|-
TGTGCCAGCAGCCAAGTTTACGACGGGAGTGAGCAGTTCTTC
CASSQVYDGSEQFF
>many|TRBJ1-1|16|TRBV11-1|TRBD1
TGTGCCAGCAGCACACGACAGGGTGTGATGAGCACTGAAGCTTTCTTT
CASSTRQGVMSTEAFF
>many|TRBJ2-1|12|TRBV27|-
TGTGCCAGCAGGTCGCCTTACAATGAGCAGTTCTTC
CASRSPYNEQFF
>many|TRBJ2-5|12|TRBV5-1|-
TGCGCCAGCAGCTGGGGGGAAGAGACCCAGTACTTC
CASSWGEETQYF
>many|TRBJ1-2|13|TRBV5-1|TRBD1
TGCGCCAGCAGCTTTGACAGGGACTATGGCTACACCTTC
CASSFDRDYGYTF